The TCR beta chain under discussion was sequenced for a study of T-cell memory formation after mild COVID-19. Study information: Clusters of TCRs were largely donor specific. Study-level findings and limits: Pre-infection memory carried some responding clones, suggesting that cross-reactive memory joined. Most CD4+ clones that shrank were in CM and EM, while CD8+ ones turned up in EMRA.

This clonotype was seen a handful of times. The antigen is unknown. Constant-segment primers and 5'RACE yielded cDNA libraries for TCR alpha and TCR beta, each carrying sample barcodes and UMIs. A single record per CDR3 protein comes from TCRdb applying MiXCR to the 5' RACE reads. The data contain around 250,000 distinct CDR3 sequences, 15% of them seen just once; the ten biggest clones take up 2.1%. V was cut by 5 bases and J by 4 bases, with 18 bases left in between. The CDR3 has 16 amino acids. CDR1 is KGHDR, CDR2 SFDVKD, per germline. The specimen sequenced was PBMCs or a T cell subset sorted from them (not recorded which). The TCR originated in an adult woman who had mild COVID-19 (a few samples of this study predate the infection). Cell type and time point are not known. The chain combines TRBV24-1 with TRBJ2-3; D might be TRBD1 (6 bases). The DNA for the CDR3 is TGTGCCACCAGTGTGTCGGGTAGGGGGTCCGCAGATACGCAGTATTTT. This translates into CATSVSGRGSADTQYF.